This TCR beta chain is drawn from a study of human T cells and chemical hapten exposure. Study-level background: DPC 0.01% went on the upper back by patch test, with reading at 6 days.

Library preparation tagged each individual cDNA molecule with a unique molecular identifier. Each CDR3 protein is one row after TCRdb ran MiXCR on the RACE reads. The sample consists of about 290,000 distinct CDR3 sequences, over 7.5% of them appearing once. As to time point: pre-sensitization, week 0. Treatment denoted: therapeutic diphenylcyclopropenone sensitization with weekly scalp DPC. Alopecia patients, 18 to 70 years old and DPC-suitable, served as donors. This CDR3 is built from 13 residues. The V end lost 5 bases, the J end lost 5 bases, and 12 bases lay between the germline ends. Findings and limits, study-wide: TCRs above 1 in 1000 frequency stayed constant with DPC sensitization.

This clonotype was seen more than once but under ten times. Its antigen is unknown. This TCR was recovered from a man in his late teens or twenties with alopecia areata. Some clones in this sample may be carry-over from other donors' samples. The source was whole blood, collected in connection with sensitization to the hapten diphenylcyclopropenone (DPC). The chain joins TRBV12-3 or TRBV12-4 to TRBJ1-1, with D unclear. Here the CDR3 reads CASSRLTWTEAFF. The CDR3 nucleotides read TGTGCCAGCAGTCGCCTAACGTGGACTGAAGCTTTCTTT.